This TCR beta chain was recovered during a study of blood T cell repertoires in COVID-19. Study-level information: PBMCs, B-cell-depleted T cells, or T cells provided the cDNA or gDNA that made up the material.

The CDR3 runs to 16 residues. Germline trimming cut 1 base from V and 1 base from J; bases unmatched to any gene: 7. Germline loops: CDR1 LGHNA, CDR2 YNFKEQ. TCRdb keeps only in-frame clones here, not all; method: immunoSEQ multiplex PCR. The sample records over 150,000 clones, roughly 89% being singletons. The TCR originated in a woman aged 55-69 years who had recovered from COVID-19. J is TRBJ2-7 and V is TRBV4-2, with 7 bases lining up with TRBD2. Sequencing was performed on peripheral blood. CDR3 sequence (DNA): TGTGCCAGCAGCCAAGTTCGGGCTAGCGGATCCTACGAGCAGTACTTC. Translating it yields CASSQVRASGSYEQYF.